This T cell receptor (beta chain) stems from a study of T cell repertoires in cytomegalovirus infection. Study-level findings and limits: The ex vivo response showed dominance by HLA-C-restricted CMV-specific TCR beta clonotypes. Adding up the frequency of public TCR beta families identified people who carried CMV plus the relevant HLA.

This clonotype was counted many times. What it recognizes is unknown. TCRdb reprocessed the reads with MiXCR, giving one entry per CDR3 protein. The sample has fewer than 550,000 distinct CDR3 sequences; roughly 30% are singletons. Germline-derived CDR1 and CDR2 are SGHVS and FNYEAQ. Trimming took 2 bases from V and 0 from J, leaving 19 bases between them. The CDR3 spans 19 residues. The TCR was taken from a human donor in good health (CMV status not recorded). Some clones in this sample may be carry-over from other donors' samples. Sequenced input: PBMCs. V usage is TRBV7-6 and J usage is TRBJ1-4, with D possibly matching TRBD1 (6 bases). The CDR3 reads CASSLISLGTLATNEKLFF. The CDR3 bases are TGTGCCAGCAGCTTAATCTCTCTGGGGACACTCGCAACTAATGAAAAACTGTTTTTT.